Described below is a single TCR beta chain sequence and its context. Its antigen is not identified. Naive CD4+ T cells were purified with Tregs depleted by CD25. The germline CDR1 and CDR2 sequences are SGHRS and YFSETQ. The CDR3 is 13 residues long. Trimming cost V 4 bases and J 6 bases, with 13 bases left between them. Regarding the study as a whole: The larger cohort examined one V-J beta rearrangement, not whole repertoires.

Full-length variable regions came from constant-region reverse primers plus semi-nested Nested Universal Primer A PCR. TCRdb recomputed calls from the 5' RACE reads with MiXCR, one row per CDR3 protein. Among about 53,000 distinct CDR3 sequences listed, approximately 23% were seen once. The TCR was taken from a female donor with breast cancer. This chain connects TRBV5-1 to TRBJ1-2; tentative D call: TRBD1 (6 bases). Sequences were obtained from tumor-infiltrating naive CD4+ T cells sorted from the breast tumor. The subset was: naive CD4+ T cells, CD4+CD45RA+CD25-. CDR3 sequence: CASSPGQSHGYTF. Written as DNA, the CDR3 is TGCGCCAGCAGCCCTGGACAGAGCCATGGCTACACCTTC.